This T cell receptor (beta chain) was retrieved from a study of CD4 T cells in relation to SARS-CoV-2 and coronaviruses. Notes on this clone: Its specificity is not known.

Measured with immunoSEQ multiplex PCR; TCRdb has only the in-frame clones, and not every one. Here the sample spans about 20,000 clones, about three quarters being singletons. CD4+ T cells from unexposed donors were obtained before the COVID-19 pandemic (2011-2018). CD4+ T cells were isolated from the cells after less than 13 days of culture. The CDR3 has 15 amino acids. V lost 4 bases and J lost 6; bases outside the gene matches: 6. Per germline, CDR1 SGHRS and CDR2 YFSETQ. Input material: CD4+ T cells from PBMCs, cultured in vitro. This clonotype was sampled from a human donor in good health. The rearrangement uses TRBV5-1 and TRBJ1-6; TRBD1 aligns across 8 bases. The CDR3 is CASSQGQGFNSPLHF. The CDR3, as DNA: TGCGCCAGCAGCCAAGGACAGGGCTTTAATTCACCCCTCCACTTT.